This T cell receptor (beta chain) was retrieved from a study of chemoradiotherapy in HPV16-positive cancers. Overall study results and limits: For HPV16-positive patients, expanding HPV-responsive T cells associated with longer recurrence-free survival. Functional assays defining HPV-specific T cells used only two HPV16-positive patients.

Over chemoradiotherapy, repertoires were sampled more than once. With regard to this clone: Its antigen remains unidentified.

The protocol was immunoSEQ multiplex PCR, while the TCRdb copy is restricted to in-frame clones and leaves out a portion. Among fewer than 20,000 clones listed, approximately 79% were seen once. The CDR3 is 14 amino acids. Germline V lookup: CDR1 SGHVS, CDR2 FQNEAQ. Losses at the gene ends were 5 bases for V and 9 bases for J; bases not matched to a gene: 8. This TCR was recovered from a human donor with HPV-associated anogenital cancer. The chain couples TRBV7-8 to TRBJ1-5, with TRBD1 matching 9 bases. Sampling was conducted from a patient who underwent chemoradiotherapy. This CDR3 is CASSRTGVGSPQHF. The CDR3 nucleotides are TGTGCCAGCAGCCGGACAGGGGTGGGTTCGCCCCAGCATTTT.